This T cell receptor (beta chain) emerged from a study of T cell changes during pregnancy in multiple sclerosis. Using immunoSEQ multiplex PCR, the repertoire was profiled, and TCRdb retains in-frame clones only, with some absent. The sample contains around 70,000 clones, around nine tenths of which appear only once. V gave up 2 bases and J gave up 7 bases, with 21 bases separating them. The CDR3 has 16 amino acids. The germline CDR1 and CDR2 sequences are SNHLY and FYNNEI. J is TRBJ2-7 and V is TRBV2; no reliable D call. The starting material was peripheral blood, obtained in the first trimester of pregnancy. The TCR comes from a female donor in good health, enrolled as a control in a pregnancy study. The CDR3 nucleotides are TGTGCCAGCAGTGAAATTGGCCGGCTAGTATCGGGTGAGCAGTACTTC. Residues: CASSEIGRLVSGEQYF.